This T cell receptor beta chain was sequenced for a study of blood T cell repertoires in COVID-19. Generated by immunoSEQ multiplex PCR, the TCRdb table keeps only in-frame clones and is missing some. In the table there are a few hundred thousand clones, around 86% of which are singletons. Material for sequencing was peripheral blood. The sequence was obtained from a young man who had recovered from COVID-19.

The CDR3 sequence: CASSLTVRTYNEQFF. CDR3 nucleotides: TGCGCCAGCAGCCTGACAGTACGAACCTACAATGAGCAGTTCTTC. This chain joins TRBV5-1 and TRBJ2-1; D may be TRBD1 (5 bases). Germline CDR1 is SGHRS and CDR2 is YFSETQ. This CDR3 contains 15 residues. V was cut by 4 bases and J by 2 bases, with 13 bases left in between.